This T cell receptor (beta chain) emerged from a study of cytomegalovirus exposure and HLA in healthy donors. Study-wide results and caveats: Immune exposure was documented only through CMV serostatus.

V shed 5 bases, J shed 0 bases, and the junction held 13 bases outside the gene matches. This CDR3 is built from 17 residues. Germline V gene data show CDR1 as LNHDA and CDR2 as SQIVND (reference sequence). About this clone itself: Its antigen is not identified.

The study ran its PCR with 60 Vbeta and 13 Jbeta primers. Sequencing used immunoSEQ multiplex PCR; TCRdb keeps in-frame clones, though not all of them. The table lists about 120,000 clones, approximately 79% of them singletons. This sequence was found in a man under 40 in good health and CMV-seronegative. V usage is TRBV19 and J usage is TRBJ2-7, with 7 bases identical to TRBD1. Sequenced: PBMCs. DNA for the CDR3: TGTGCCAGTAGTGGCCCTCATGAGTCAGGGGGCTCCTACGAGCAGTACTTC. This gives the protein CASSGPHESGGSYEQYF.